These 21 T cell receptor beta chains originate from one sample sequenced in a study of blood T cell repertoires in COVID-19. The data were produced by immunoSEQ multiplex PCR, yet TCRdb's version contains in-frame clones alone and is incomplete. This sample has hundreds of thousands of clones, with less than 85% found just once. The sample was PBMCs or T cells enriched from blood (not recorded which). Receptors originate from a woman in her forties or fifties who had recovered from COVID-19.

The rearrangement uses TRBV7-9 and TRBJ1-2, with TRBD1 as a possible D gene (6 bases). Per the germline V gene, CDR1 is SEHNR and CDR2 is FQNEAQ (reference sequence). This CDR3 is built from 15 residues. V lost 5 bases, J lost 2 bases, and 15 bases lay in between. The CDR3 DNA reads as TGTGCCAGCAGCACATGGACAGAACTGAACTATGGCTACACCTTC. Its protein is CASSTWTELNYGYTF.

The table lists this clone with a count of one. The V and J genes are TRBV29-1 and TRBJ2-1, with a tentative D call TRBD2 (5 bases). CDR3 length equals 13 residues. Germline CDR1 is SQVTM and CDR2 is ANQGSEA. V lost 4 bases and J 2 bases, leaving 9 bases between the germline ends. Here the CDR3 reads CSVGGKAYNEQFF. The CDR3 bases are TGCAGCGTTGGAGGGAAGGCCTACAATGAGCAGTTCTTC.

V usage is TRBV7-9 and J usage is TRBJ2-1; D is undetermined. Germline lookup yields CDR1 SEHNR and CDR2 FQNEAQ (reference sequence). V was clipped by 2 bases and J by 5 bases, with 13 bases between them. The CDR3 is 15 residues long. CDR3 coding DNA: TGTGCCAGCAGCTTAATCACACAGCAGAACAATGAGCAGTTCTTC. Its protein is CASSLITQQNNEQFF.

The genes are TRBV5-1 and TRBJ2-5; D unresolved. V lost 0 bases, J lost 2 bases, and 8 bases lay in between. Germline-derived CDR1 and CDR2 are SGHRS and YFSETQ. The CDR3 spans 14 residues. The CDR3 reads CASSLALQQETQYF. CDR3 DNA: TGCGCCAGCAGCTTGGCCTTGCAGCAAGAGACCCAGTACTTC.

The chain joins TRBV3-1 (or the pseudogene TRBV3-2) to TRBJ2-1; 9 bases are shared with TRBD1. This CDR3 has 13 residues. The germline V gene encodes CDR1 LGHDT and CDR2 YNNKEL (reference sequence). V trimming: 3 bases; J trimming: 15 bases; junction bases outside the gene matches: 9. CDR3 loop: CASSHAGTGMGFF. The CDR3, as DNA: TGTGCCAGCAGCCACGCCGGGACAGGGATGGGGTTCTTC.

V is TRBV15 and J is TRBJ1-6; TRBD1 matches at 7 bases. In germline, CDR1 is LNHNV, CDR2 YYDKDF (reference sequence). The CDR3 extends over 14 amino acids. The V segment lost 1 base and the J segment 7 bases; nucleotides outside the gene matches: 1. CDR3 sequence (DNA): TGTGCCACCAGCAGAGGGGACAGAAATTCACCCCTCCACTTT. Protein: CATSRGDRNSPLHF.

The chain joins TRBV27 to TRBJ1-6, with D uncertain. The CDR3 length is 14 residues. The ends were cut back, 6 bases at V and 0 bases at J, with 6 bases in the middle. The germline gives CDR1 MNHEY, CDR2 SMNVEV (reference sequence). In nucleotides, the CDR3 is TGTGCCAGCAGCGCTATCTCCTATAATTCACCCCTCCACTTT. Translated: CASSAISYNSPLHF.

This rearrangement joins TRBV11-2 to TRBJ2-2; possibly TRBD1 for D (6 bases). Trimming cost V 5 bases and J 1 base, with 11 bases left between them. Germline V gene sequence: CDR1 SGHAT, CDR2 FQNNGV. This CDR3 is built from 15 residues. The CDR3 loop is CASSQRTVNTGELFF. In DNA form, the CDR3 reads TGTGCCAGCAGCCAGCGGACAGTGAACACCGGGGAGCTGTTTTTT.

The rearrangement links TRBV14 to TRBJ2-5; 7 bases agree with TRBD2. The CDR3 extends over 16 amino acids. The germline CDR1 and CDR2 sequences are SGHDN and FVKESK. J gave up 4 bases and V 4 bases, and 12 bases lay outside the gene matches. The chain's CDR3 is CASSRLLSGLGETQYF. The CDR3 DNA reads TGTGCCAGCAGCCGCCTATTATCAGGACTAGGAGAGACCCAGTACTTC. Variable domain in full (rest from reference TRBV14 and TRBJ2-5): EAGVTQFPSHSVIEKGQTVTLRCDPISGHDNLYWYRRVMGKEIKFLLHFVKESKQDESGMPNNRFLAERTGGTYSTLKVQPAELEDSGVYFCASSRLLSGLGETQYFGPGTRLLVL.

There are a few counts of this clone. The chain is built from TRBV30 and TRBJ2-7; TRBD1 matches 7 bases. The germline CDR1 and CDR2 sequences are GTSNPN and SVGIG (reference sequence). This CDR3 has 12 residues. After removal of 2 bases from V and 12 bases from J, the junction contained 10 bases not matched to a gene. The CDR3 bases are TGTGCCTGGAGTACCACTGCGACAGGGCGGTACTTC. Translating gives CAWSTTATGRYF. Full variable domain (rest looked up from reference TRBV30 and TRBJ2-7): SQTIHQWPATLVQPVGSPLSLECTVEGTSNPNLYWYRQAAGRGLQLLFYSVGIGQISSEVPQNLSASRPQDRQFILSSKKLLLSDSGFYLCAWSTTATGRYFGPGTRLTVT.

The chain combines TRBV2 with TRBJ1-6; no definite D call. The CDR3 is 15 amino acids. V was cut by 0 bases and J by 10 bases, with 13 bases left in between. Germline assignment: CDR1 SNHLY and CDR2 FYNNEI. The CDR3 spells CASSEARTENSPLHF. Written as DNA, the CDR3 is TGTGCCAGCAGTGAAGCGAGAACAGAAAACTCACCCCTCCACTTT.

V is TRBV28 and J is TRBJ2-7; 8 bases align to TRBD1. Germline CDR1 reads MDHEN; CDR2 reads SYDVKM. The CDR3 is 15 amino acids. The V segment lost 7 bases and the J segment 4 bases; nucleotides outside the gene matches: 12. This CDR3 reads CASNPDRGRLYEQYF. As DNA, the CDR3 is TGTGCCAGCAATCCCGACAGGGGAAGGTTGTACGAGCAGTACTTC.

This chain connects TRBV24-1 to TRBJ2-1; 11 bases agree with TRBD1. Trimming removed 3 bases from V and 7 bases from J; junction bases left unmatched: 7. The CDR3 covers 16 residues. CDR1 is KGHDR and CDR2 is SFDVKD in the germline V gene. The DNA for the CDR3 is TGTGCCACCAGTGATCCGCGGGACAGGGGGAAAAATGAGCAGTTCTTC. Amino acids: CATSDPRDRGKNEQFF.

The J gene is TRBJ2-7, the V gene TRBV15, with TRBD1 as a possible D gene (6 bases). Per germline, CDR1 LNHNV and CDR2 YYDKDF (reference sequence). CDR3 size: 13 residues. With 6 bases removed from V and 1 base from J, the gap between germline ends came to 10 bases. The DNA of the CDR3 is TGTGCCACCAGTCACACAGGGTCCTACGAGCAGTACTTC. It specifies CATSHTGSYEQYF.

The genes are TRBV4-1 and TRBJ2-3; a weak D match, TRBD2 (5 bases). CDR1 and CDR2 (germline): MGHRA, YSYEKL. CDR3 length: 15 residues. V lost 1 base and J lost 4, with 12 bases in between. CDR3 sequence (DNA): TGCGCCAGCAGCCAAGTCGGGGTCCGATCAGATACGCAGTATTTT. It codes for CASSQVGVRSDTQYF.

This chain connects TRBV18 to TRBJ2-5, with 7 nucleotides matching TRBD1. Unmatched junction bases numbered 8, after V lost 3 bases and J lost 4 bases. Germline lookup yields CDR1 KGHSH and CDR2 LQKENI. The CDR3 totals 15 residues. The CDR3 loop is CASSPQTGSGETQYF. CDR3 nucleotide sequence: TGTGCCAGCTCACCGCAGACAGGGAGTGGAGAGACCCAGTACTTC.

The rearrangement joins TRBV12-3 or TRBV12-4 to TRBJ1-5; D unresolved. V lost 2 bases and J 6 bases, leaving 5 bases between the germline ends. There are 12 residues in the CDR3. The CDR3 DNA follows: TGTGCCAGCAGTTTATCAGGTCAGCCCCAGCATTTT. As protein: CASSLSGQPQHF.

The chain is built from TRBV5-4 and TRBJ2-2; 14 bases map to TRBD2. The CDR3 extends over 17 amino acids. Germline loops: CDR1 SGHNT, CDR2 YYREEE (reference sequence). V dropped 2 bases and J dropped 4; count of bases not matched to a gene: 4. The CDR3 spells CASSLGTSGSSTGELFF. Here the CDR3 DNA reads TGTGCCAGCAGCTTAGGGACTAGCGGGAGTAGCACCGGGGAGCTGTTTTTT.

The rearrangement joins TRBV7-9 to TRBJ1-1; weak D call: TRBD1 (5 bases). Germline V gene data show CDR1 as SEHNR and CDR2 as FQNEAQ (reference sequence). The CDR3 totals 13 residues. V shed 5 bases and J shed 4 bases, with 11 bases lying between them. For the CDR3, the DNA is TGTGCCAGCAGCCCTTGGGGCCGCACTGAAGCTTTCTTT. Translating it yields CASSPWGRTEAFF.

The chain combines TRBV6-6 with TRBJ1-4; tentatively, D is TRBD1 (6 bases). V shed 6 bases and J shed 8 bases, with 22 bases lying between them. The CDR3 loop spans 16 amino acids. Germline lookup yields CDR1 MNHNY and CDR2 SVGAGI (reference sequence). CDR3 DNA: TGTGCCAGCAGGGACCCCTTAACAGGGATTAGGGAAAAACTGTTTTTT. It encodes CASRDPLTGIREKLFF.

The count of this clone is one. This chain connects TRBV11-2 to TRBJ1-4; unclear D gene. Per germline, CDR1 SGHAT and CDR2 FQNNGV. The CDR3 length is 13 residues. With 3 bases removed from V and 5 bases from J, the gap between germline ends came to 7 bases. DNA for the CDR3: TGTGCCAGCAGCTTTTTTCTGAATGAAAAACTGTTTTTT. Translating it yields CASSFFLNEKLFF.